The TCR beta chain described here comes from a study of regulatory T cells in long-lasting Graves disease. General observations from the study: Persistent patients shared more public clonotypes (about 2,600) than new patients (more than 900).

This clonotype showed up many times. Antigen: not known. The time point is: newly diagnosed GD, antithyroid drugs for less than 3 months. PBMC RNA was the source of the TCR library. American Thyroid Association guidelines defined how Graves' disease was diagnosed. Libraries of TCR beta came from iRepertoire HTBI primers plus Arm-PCR of CDR3 regions. TCRdb analysed the multiplex PCR reads with MiXCR anew, one entry per CDR3 protein. The sample has roughly 500,000 distinct CDR3 sequences; approximately 12% are singletons. These same records also appear under a second study, on T cells in Graves' hyperthyroidism and ophthalmopathy. As that report states: Ophthalmopathy onset followed model prediction by a median approximately 6.2 months.

This sequence originates from a woman aged 25-40 years with Graves disease. Sequenced here: peripheral blood mononuclear cells (PBMCs), sampled at new diagnosis, from a patient treated with antithyroid drugs.

CDR3 nucleotides: TGCGCCAGCAGCCAAGCCGGTGTGGGGTACACCGGGGAGCTGTTTTTT. Amino acids: CASSQAGVGYTGELFF. The chain recombines TRBV4-3 with TRBJ2-2, with no clear D. V dropped 1 base and J dropped 3 bases, with 12 bases sitting between them. The CDR3 extends over 16 amino acids. Per the germline V gene, CDR1 is LGHNA and CDR2 is YSLEER.